A single sample is the source of the 3 T cell receptor beta chains below, sequenced in a study of T-cell memory formation after mild COVID-19. TCRdb reprocessed the 5' RACE reads with MiXCR, giving one entry per CDR3 protein. Among roughly 300,000 distinct CDR3 sequences, roughly an eighth were seen once, and the ten largest hold 22%. The material sequenced was PBMCs or a T cell subset sorted from them (not recorded which). These TCRs come from a man aged 18 to 35 who had mild COVID-19 (a few samples of this study predate the infection). Cell type and time point are not known.

The rearrangement joins TRBV7-6 to TRBJ2-5; TRBD2 matches 8 bases. The CDR3 has 13 residues. V lost 1 base to trimming and J lost 10 bases; unmatched junction nucleotides: 5. The germline V gene has CDR1 SGHVS and CDR2 FNYEAQ. The CDR3 spells CASSLEGTSSQYF. CDR3 DNA sequence: TGTGCCAGCAGCTTAGAGGGGACTAGTAGCCAGTACTTC. Filled out from reference TRBV7-6 and TRBJ2-5, the complete variable domain reads GAGVSQSPRYKVTKRGQDVALRCDPISGHVSLYWYRQALGQGPEFLTYFNYEAQQDKSGLPNDRFSAERPEGSISTLTIQRTEQRDSAMYRCASSLEGTSSQYFGPGTRLLVL.

This clonotype has more than one count but fewer than ten. The chain joins TRBV12-3 or TRBV12-4 to TRBJ2-5, with D unresolved. Trimming shortened V by 6 bases and J by 5 bases, and 10 bases separated the two germline ends. This CDR3 has 12 residues. The chain's CDR3 is CASSRMPETQYF. The DNA of the CDR3 is TGTGCCAGCAGCCGTATGCCGGAGACCCAGTACTTC.

This clonotype was detected only a few times. The rearrangement links TRBV12-3 or TRBV12-4 to TRBJ1-3; no reliable D call. This CDR3 contains 13 residues. With 6 bases removed from V and 15 bases from J, the gap between germline ends came to 21 bases. CDR3 nucleotides: TGTGCCAGCAGCTCCAGCGGGCAGGACCCAGCATATTTT. Translating it yields CASSSSGQDPAYF.